The next 5 T cell receptor beta chains were all read from a single sample in a study of Ad26.COV2.S vaccination and SARS-CoV-2 variants. Treatment of the sample: around 19 received Ad26.COV2.S at low or high dose, single or two shots; about 5 received placebo; per-sample allocation not given. The samples were gathered on day 63 after the first injection of vaccine or placebo. Clones were read by immunoSEQ multiplex PCR, and TCRdb kept only the in-frame ones, dropping some. The sample has around 350,000 clones; about 85% are singletons. The specimen was peripheral blood, collected in a trial of Ad26.COV2.S vaccine versus placebo. Every receptor here comes from a person between 18 and 59 years old who received the Ad26.COV2.S COVID-19 vaccine or a placebo.

The rearrangement links TRBV27 to TRBJ1-2; the match to TRBD1 covers 8 bases. This CDR3 is 14 amino acids long. Trimming removed 1 base from V and 8 bases from J; junction bases left unmatched: 6. Per germline, CDR1 MNHEY and CDR2 SMNVEV (reference sequence). The CDR3 sequence: CASSLLAGGEGYTF. CDR3 DNA sequence: TGTGCCAGCAGTTTATTAGCAGGGGGCGAGGGCTACACCTTC.

The V and J genes are TRBV6-2 or TRBV6-3 and TRBJ2-2; a weak D match, TRBD1 (6 bases). The CDR3 covers 16 residues. Germline loops: CDR1 MNHEY, CDR2 SVGEGT. V gave up 2 bases and J gave up 2 bases, with 12 bases separating them. CDR3 sequence reads: CASSYDWTENTGELFF. CDR3 sequence (DNA): TGTGCCAGCAGTTACGACTGGACAGAAAACACCGGGGAGCTGTTTTTT.

The V call is TRBV5-5, the J call TRBJ2-7; possible D gene TRBD1, 5 bases. Germline CDR1 and CDR2: SGHKS and YYEKEE (reference sequence). The V and J ends lost 4 bases and 1 base respectively, with 12 bases between them. The CDR3 sequence is 14 residues long. CDR3 sequence reads: CASSAQDMSYEQYF. The DNA for the CDR3 is TGTGCCAGCAGCGCGCAGGACATGTCCTACGAGCAGTACTTC.

V gene TRBV30 combines with J gene TRBJ2-5, with D unresolved. CDR1 and CDR2 (germline): GTSNPN, SVGIG (reference sequence). CDR3 length: 14 amino acids. V was pared by 3 bases and J by 5 bases, with 16 bases between. CDR3 DNA sequence: TGTGCCTGGAGCGCTTTGACGGCCCTGGAGACCCAGTACTTC. Translating gives CAWSALTALETQYF. Combining the CDR3 with reference TRBV30 and TRBJ2-5 gives the whole variable domain SQTIHQWPATLVQPVGSPLSLECTVEGTSNPNLYWYRQAAGRGLQLLFYSVGIGQISSEVPQNLSASRPQDRQFILSSKKLLLSDSGFYLCAWSALTALETQYFGPGTRLLVL.

This chain connects TRBV2 to TRBJ2-7; TRBD2 matches 9 bases. Per germline, CDR1 SNHLY and CDR2 FYNNEI. The CDR3 sequence is 15 residues long. The J segment lost 5 bases and the V segment lost 5 bases, leaving 10 bases of the junction unmatched. DNA of the CDR3: TGTGCCAGCAGTACCCTCCTAGCGGGAACCGACGAGCAGTACTTC. This encodes CASSTLLAGTDEQYF.